This T cell receptor beta chain originates from a study of CD8 T cells in Susac syndrome. The CDR3 is made up of 14 amino acids. Trimming took off 0 bases at V and 2 bases at J, with 11 bases between the two ends. The germline gives CDR1 DFQATT, CDR2 SNEGSKA (reference sequence). RNA was extracted with the RNeasy kit, and a quantity of roughly 0.5 to 1 ug was reverse transcribed using random hexamers. Multiplex immunoSEQ PCR targeted 54 Vbeta and 13 Jbeta TCR beta segments. Each CDR3 protein gets one entry after TCRdb re-called the immunoSEQ multiplex PCR reads with MiXCR. The sample has a few hundred thousand distinct CDR3 sequences, roughly 96% seen once.

The source of this sequence is a human donor with multiple sclerosis. Sequencing was carried out using CD4+ T cells from PBMCs. The V gene is TRBV20-1, the J gene TRBJ2-7; D is unclear. The CDR3 sequence: CSARDRHRAYEQYF. For the CDR3, the DNA is TGCAGTGCTAGAGATCGGCACCGTGCCTACGAGCAGTACTTC.